This is a list of T cell receptor beta chains from one sample in a study of somatic mutations in cytotoxic T cells in rheumatoid arthritis. The assay was immunoSEQ multiplex PCR, and TCRdb's table has in-frame clones only and misses some. The table includes around 20,000 clones, roughly 65% detected once. The sequenced sample consisted of CD8+ T cells sorted from blood. The receptors derive from an adult with rheumatoid arthritis. CDR3s include the opening cysteine and the closing phenylalanine or tryptophan. A D gene is named only where the DNA matches it firmly. For some rows the clone size is stated as once, few or many, or as a class when expanded; others skip it.

j_call | d_call | clone_size | v_call | cdr3_aa | cdr3_nt
TRBJ1-4 | TRBD1 | - | TRBV5-6 | CASSPDREAGDNEKLFF | TGTGCCAGCAGCCCAGACAGGGAAGCAGGGGATAATGAAAAACTGTTTTTT
TRBJ2-7 | - | - | TRBV2 | CASSGLVGYEQYF | TGTGCCAGCAGTGGGCTTGTGGGTTACGAGCAGTACTTC
TRBJ2-1 | - | - | TRBV25-1 | CASSESSFTYNEQFF | TGTGCCAGCAGTGAATCCTCCTTCACCTACAATGAGCAGTTCTTC
TRBJ2-2 | - | once | TRBV9 | CASSAPRQGGTGELFF | TGTGCCAGCAGCGCCCCTCGACAGGGAGGGACCGGGGAGCTGTTTTTT
TRBJ1-1 | - | - | TRBV25-1 | CASSDGRAFF | TGTGCCAGCAGTGACGGGAGAGCTTTCTTT
TRBJ1-1 | - | - | TRBV2 | CASTSLGGGGSEAFF | TGTGCCAGCACTTCCTTGGGCGGTGGGGGTTCTGAAGCTTTCTTT
TRBJ1-1 | - | - | TRBV4-3 | CASSQEGLMNTEAFF | TGCGCCAGCAGCCAAGAGGGCCTTATGAACACTGAAGCTTTCTTT
TRBJ1-2 | TRBD1 | - | TRBV7-6 | CASRPGQGDGYTF | TGTGCCAGCAGACCCGGACAGGGAGATGGCTACACCTTC
TRBJ1-4 | - | - | TRBV2 | CASSDGFRGDSEKLFF | TGTGCCAGCAGTGACGGTTTCAGGGGAGATAGTGAAAAACTGTTTTTT
TRBJ1-2 | TRBD1 | - | TRBV6-6 | CASSYQQGVNYGYTF | TGTGCCAGCAGTTACCAACAGGGGGTCAACTATGGCTACACCTTC
TRBJ1-3 | - | few | TRBV19 | CASSIGPASGNTIYF | TGTGCCAGTAGTATAGGACCGGCCTCTGGAAACACCATATATTTT
TRBJ2-1 | TRBD1 | few | TRBV7-6 | CASSLAHRGTVGNEQFF | TGTGCCAGCAGCTTAGCTCATAGGGGGACAGTCGGGAATGAGCAGTTCTTC
TRBJ2-7 | - | - | TRBV5-6 | CASSLYSKDEQYF | TGTGCCAGCAGCTTGTATTCGAAGGACGAGCAGTACTTC
TRBJ1-1 | - | - | TRBV19 | CASSTGPTEAFF | TGTGCCAGTAGTACAGGGCCCACTGAAGCTTTCTTT
TRBJ2-3 | - | - | TRBV2 | CASNEGDGTDTQYF | TGTGCCAGCAACGAGGGCGACGGCACAGATACGCAGTATTTT
TRBJ2-7 | - | few | TRBV2 | CASSEARTAYEQYF | TGTGCCAGCAGTGAAGCGCGGACGGCCTACGAGCAGTACTTC
TRBJ2-3 | - | - | TRBV5-1 | CASSLEQWTDTQYF | TGCGCCAGCAGCTTGGAACAGTGGACAGATACGCAGTATTTT
TRBJ1-2 | - | - | TRBV28 | CASSSNAVYGYTF | TGTGCCAGCAGTTCGAATGCGGTCTATGGCTACACCTTC
TRBJ2-2 | - | - | TRBV30 | CAWSQDGELFF | TGTGCCTGGAGTCAGGACGGGGAGCTGTTTTTT
TRBJ1-2 | - | - | TRBV7-8 | CASSTGQALYGYTF | TGTGCCAGCAGCACGGGACAAGCCCTCTATGGCTACACCTTC
TRBJ2-2 | TRBD2 | - | TRBV9 | CASSPPAGGLGGELFF | TGTGCCAGCAGCCCCCCGGCGGGGGGGCTTGGCGGGGAGCTGTTTTTT
TRBJ2-2 | TRBD2 | - | TRBV13 | CASSLGLAGGGTGELFF | TGTGCCAGCAGCTTAGGGCTAGCGGGGGGTGGGACCGGGGAGCTGTTTTTT
TRBJ1-4 | - | - | TRBV10-3 | CAISEPGAGPNEKLFF | TGTGCCATCAGTGAGCCAGGGGCAGGGCCAAATGAAAAACTGTTTTTT
TRBJ1-1 | - | - | TRBV6-5 | CASSYGGVYTEAFF | TGTGCCAGCAGTTATGGGGGTGTCTACACTGAAGCTTTCTTT
TRBJ2-7 | - | - | TRBV7-9 | CASRAGGYEQYF | TGTGCCAGCCGGGCCGGGGGCTACGAGCAGTACTTC
TRBJ1-4 | - | - | TRBV9 | CASSVERGGDEKLFF | TGTGCCAGCAGCGTAGAGAGGGGGGGAGATGAAAAACTGTTTTTT
TRBJ1-5 | - | - | TRBV27 | CASSLAGGSNQPQHF | TGTGCCAGCAGTTTAGCGGGGGGGAGCAATCAGCCCCAGCATTTT
TRBJ1-2 | TRBD1 | once | TRBV28 | CASSLWGDADRAQISYGYTF | TGTGCCAGCAGTTTATGGGGGGACGCGGACAGGGCCCAAATCTCTTATGGCTACACCTTC
TRBJ2-3 | - | few | TRBV5-1 | CASSYSSPDTQYF | TGCGCCAGCAGCTATAGTAGTCCAGATACGCAGTATTTT
TRBJ2-7 | TRBD1 | - | TRBV2 | CASQVGQGLPYEQYF | TGTGCCAGCCAAGTGGGACAGGGCCTACCCTACGAGCAGTACTTC
TRBJ2-1 | - | - | TRBV28 | CASSLEDSRFF | TGTGCCAGCAGTTTGGAGGACAGCCGGTTCTTC
TRBJ2-3 | TRBD1 | - | TRBV7-9 | CASTPGGASTDTQYF | TGTGCCAGCACCCCAGGGGGCGCGAGCACAGATACGCAGTATTTT
TRBJ2-5 | TRBD2 | - | TRBV7-8 | CASRSGGETQYF | TGTGCCAGCAGGTCGGGGGGTGAGACCCAGTACTTC
TRBJ1-1 | TRBD1 | - | TRBV9 | CASSESDRGGLNTEAFF | TGTGCCAGCAGCGAGAGCGACAGGGGGGGTTTGAACACTGAAGCTTTCTTT
TRBJ2-7 | TRBD1 | - | TRBV4-3 | CASSQGQGAMREQYF | TGCGCCAGCAGCCAAGGACAGGGGGCGATGAGAGAGCAGTACTTC
TRBJ1-6 | - | - | TRBV10-2 | CASSADTYNSPLHF | TGCGCCAGCAGTGCTGACACCTATAATTCACCCCTCCACTTT
TRBJ2-7 | - | medium-sized | TRBV2 | CASTPNRVEQYF | TGTGCCAGCACCCCGAACAGGGTTGAGCAGTACTTC
TRBJ2-7 | - | - | TRBV2 | CASSQGFSYEQYF | TGTGCCAGCAGTCAGGGGTTCTCCTACGAGCAGTACTTC
TRBJ2-7 | - | - | TRBV15 | CATSRDEGTYEQYF | TGTGCCACCAGCAGAGATGAGGGAACCTACGAGCAGTACTTC
TRBJ2-1 | - | - | TRBV11-2 | CASSLGLGVYNEQFF | TGTGCCAGCAGTTTAGGGCTGGGGGTTTACAATGAGCAGTTCTTC
TRBJ2-7 | - | - | TRBV9 | CASSVGVDSYEQYF | TGTGCCAGCAGCGTAGGAGTAGATTCCTACGAGCAGTACTTC
TRBJ2-1 | - | - | TRBV19 | CASGWPGNEQFF | TGTGCCAGTGGCTGGCCGGGAAATGAGCAGTTCTTC
TRBJ2-3 | - | - | TRBV5-1 | CASSLGGATTDTQYF | TGCGCCAGCAGCTTGGGCGGGGCTACCACAGATACGCAGTATTTT
TRBJ1-1 | - | few | TRBV19 | CASSIITNTEAFF | TGTGCCAGTAGTATCATCACGAACACTGAAGCTTTCTTT
TRBJ2-7 | - | - | TRBV27 | CASSLFPGSTYEQYF | TGTGCCAGCAGTTTATTCCCGGGGTCCACCTACGAGCAGTACTTC
TRBJ2-7 | - | - | TRBV28 | CASSPQAYEQYF | TGTGCCAGCAGCCCGCAAGCCTACGAGCAGTACTTC
TRBJ1-6 | - | few | TRBV5-6 | CASSVDRSSYNSPLHF | TGTGCCAGCAGCGTAGACAGGAGCTCCTATAATTCACCCCTCCACTTT
TRBJ2-3 | - | - | TRBV19 | CASSPLWGESDTQYF | TGTGCCAGTAGCCCCCTCTGGGGCGAGTCAGATACGCAGTATTTT
TRBJ2-7 | TRBD1 | - | TRBV7-9 | CASSPRTGVGEQYF | TGTGCCAGCAGCCCTCGGACAGGGGTCGGTGAGCAGTACTTC
TRBJ1-2 | - | - | TRBV13 | CASSYSLGLGADGYTF | TGTGCCAGCAGCTACTCACTCGGACTGGGGGCAGATGGCTACACCTTC
TRBJ2-2 | TRBD1 | - | TRBV7-9 | CASSFSLRTGENTGELFF | TGTGCCAGCAGCTTTTCGTTGAGGACAGGCGAGAACACCGGGGAGCTGTTTTTT
TRBJ2-2 | - | - | TRBV15 | CATSREGDTGELFF | TGTGCCACCAGCAGAGAGGGGGACACCGGGGAGCTGTTTTTT
TRBJ2-7 | TRBD2 | - | TRBV5-1 | CASSLGGGSYEQYF | TGCGCCAGCAGCTTGGGCGGGGGCTCCTACGAGCAGTACTTC
TRBJ1-4 | - | - | TRBV4-3 | CASSQETREKLFF | TGCGCCAGCAGCCAAGAGACCCGAGAAAAACTGTTTTTT
TRBJ2-7 | - | few | TRBV11-2 | CASSYDSYEQYF | TGTGCCAGCAGCTACGACAGCTACGAGCAGTACTTC
TRBJ1-3 | - | - | TRBV13 | CASSTGTDLRGNTIYF | TGTGCCAGCAGCACCGGGACCGATCTTCGGGGAAACACCATATATTTT